The subject of this entry is one T cell receptor (beta chain). Its antigen remains unidentified. These data are taken from a study of blood T cells in healthy people across ages. For the second PCR, which ran for roughly 6 to 12 cycles, a sample-barcoded 5' primer and a J-beta primer mix were used. TCRdb independently ran MiXCR on the 5' RACE reads; one entry per CDR3 protein. This table holds about 900,000 distinct CDR3 sequences, 62% found once. General study findings and limits: Long-lived and aged donors differed, with more naive CD4+ cells and higher diversity in the long-lived.

The material sequenced was blood. This TCR came from a man aged 25 to 45 in good health.

The CDR3 DNA follows: TGTGCCAGCAGTTCCGGGACTAGCGGAGCAGATACGCAGTATTTT. It specifies CASSSGTSGADTQYF. The chain links TRBV12-3 or TRBV12-4 to TRBJ2-3; TRBD2 matches at 11 bases. The CDR3 is made up of 15 amino acids. The ends lost 4 bases at V and 4 bases at J; junction bases unmatched: 4.